This T cell receptor (beta chain) is from a study of shared clonotypes between healthy human individuals. Whole-study results and caveats: Sampling involved blood alone; tissue repertoires likely differ.

Details on this clone: The antigen is not known.

Some clones are missing from TCRdb's copy, which holds only in-frame ones; the method was immunoSEQ multiplex PCR. The profile shows fewer than 2.5 million clones, roughly 93% of them singletons. This CDR3 has 15 residues. V shed 0 bases and J shed 5 bases, with 13 bases lying between them. The germline CDR1 and CDR2 sequences are MNHNY and SVGAGI (reference sequence). Sequences were obtained from naive CD4+ T cells from PBMCs. Subset described: CD45RA+ positively selected. This sequence joins TRBV6-6 and TRBJ1-2; D not certain. The TCR originated in a man younger than 35 in good health. Some clones in this sample may be carry-over from other donors' samples. Written as DNA, the CDR3 is TGTGCCAGCAGTTACTCGACTGCAAATTATTATGGCTACACCTTC. Amino acids: CASSYSTANYYGYTF.